This T cell receptor beta chain was sequenced for a study of OX40 agonist ivuxolimab in advanced cancers. Whole-study context: The drug used for patients, ivuxolimab, was an agonistic anti-OX40 (CD134) antibody. Regarding the study as a whole: Averaging showed that CD8+ T cells had more expanded clones than CD4+ did. Antigen specificity of clonally expanded peripheral T cells was not established.

This clone has only one observation. Its antigen remains unidentified. Clones were read by immunoSEQ multiplex PCR, and TCRdb kept only the in-frame ones, dropping some. Found here are 50,000 or so clones, less than 95% of them singletons; the top ten hold around 9.3%. This TCR came from an adult with an advanced solid tumor such as melanoma, head and neck, liver or kidney cancer. The sample in question was CD4+ or CD8+ T cells sorted from blood, obtained in a trial of the OX40 agonist ivuxolimab.

Written as DNA, the CDR3 is TGTGCCAGCAGCGTAGCAGGACCCGCGGGGAATGAGCAGTTCTTC. Encoded protein: CASSVAGPAGNEQFF. The rearrangement uses TRBV9 and TRBJ2-1, with D possibly matching TRBD2 (6 bases). V lost 0 bases and J 7 bases, leaving 14 bases between the germline ends. CDR3 length: 15 amino acids. The V gene's germline CDR1 is SGDLS and CDR2 YYNGEE.